This is a list of T cell receptor beta chains from one sample in a study of shared clonotypes between healthy human individuals. Sequencing used immunoSEQ multiplex PCR; TCRdb keeps in-frame clones, though not all of them. The sample yields more than 2,000,000 clones, roughly 93% seen once. What was sequenced was naive CD4+ T cells from PBMCs. The receptors derive from a young man in good health. Some clones in this sample may be carry-over from other donors' samples. Both conserved end residues are part of each CDR3. Each record gives: clone size, CDR3 length, J gene, D gene, V gene, CDR3 protein, CDR3 DNA. The D gene is left open where the match is weak. Where a row states a size, it is once, few, many or the class of an expanded clone; other rows omit it.

>NA|13|TRBJ2-2|NA|TRBV7-3
CASSSESSGELFF
TGTGCCAGCAGCTCCGAAAGTTCCGGGGAGCTGTTTTTT
>NA|16|TRBJ2-3|TRBD1|TRBV7-9
CASSRADRVQTDTQYF
TGTGCCAGCAGCCGGGCGGACAGGGTACAGACAGATACGCAGTATTTT
>NA|15|TRBJ2-1|TRBD1|TRBV28
CASSGTGDKDNEQFF
TGTGCCAGCAGTGGGACAGGGGATAAAGACAATGAGCAGTTCTTC
>once|13|TRBJ2-2|NA|TRBV7-9
CASSLVVSGELFF
TGTGCCAGCAGCTTAGTAGTAAGCGGGGAGCTGTTTTTT
>NA|14|TRBJ1-5|NA|TRBV27
CASSPWVGGEPQHF
TGTGCCAGCAGTCCCTGGGTGGGGGGAGAGCCCCAGCATTTT
>NA|15|TRBJ2-1|TRBD1|TRBV5-1
CASSPGTGGANEQFF
TGCGCCAGCAGCCCCGGGACAGGGGGCGCGAATGAGCAGTTCTTC
>NA|15|TRBJ1-2|NA|TRBV28
CASSPLDRYNYGYTF
TGTGCCAGCAGCCCCCTGGACCGTTATAACTATGGCTACACCTTC
>NA|12|TRBJ2-5|NA|TRBV5-5
CASSFNEETQYF
TGTGCCAGCAGCTTTAATGAGGAGACCCAGTACTTC
>NA|15|TRBJ2-2|NA|TRBV28
CASRPSGWSTGELFF
TGTGCCAGCAGACCCAGCGGGTGGAGCACCGGGGAGCTGTTTTTT
>NA|14|TRBJ1-1|NA|TRBV29-1
CSARGQNWGTEAFF
TGCAGCGCCCGTGGACAGAATTGGGGCACTGAAGCTTTCTTT
>NA|15|TRBJ2-6|NA|TRBV28
CASSSRSAGANVLTF
TGTGCCAGCAGTTCCCGTTCGGCAGGGGCCAACGTCCTGACTTTC
>NA|14|TRBJ1-2|TRBD1|TRBV6-5
CASSSFGTGGGYTF
TGTGCCAGCAGTTCCTTTGGGACAGGGGGTGGCTACACCTTC
>NA|12|TRBJ1-2|NA|TRBV6-1
CASSQDSYGYTF
TGTGCCAGCAGTCAGGACAGCTATGGCTACACCTTC
>NA|16|TRBJ2-1|TRBD2|TRBV7-2
CASSSTLAGGSDEQFF
TGTGCCAGCAGCAGTACGCTAGCGGGAGGAAGCGATGAGCAGTTCTTC
>once|15|TRBJ2-7|TRBD2|TRBV7-3
CASSPSGAGGYEQYF
TGTGCCAGCAGCCCCTCGGGAGCGGGAGGGTACGAGCAGTACTTC
>NA|13|TRBJ1-5|NA|TRBV7-2
CASSLTNRQPQHF
TGTGCCAGCAGCTTAACGAACCGTCAGCCCCAGCATTTT
>once|19|TRBJ2-1|TRBD2|TRBV28
CASTDTLGGRALGYNEQFF
TGTGCCAGCACCGATACGCTGGGCGGGAGGGCCCTAGGGTACAATGAGCAGTTCTTC
>NA|14|TRBJ1-4|NA|TRBV5-1
CASSDPTTNEKLFF
TGCGCCAGCAGCGACCCAACAACTAATGAAAAACTGTTTTTT
>NA|15|TRBJ2-3|NA|TRBV7-3
CASSLGRHPTDTQYF
TGTGCCAGCAGCTTAGGGAGACACCCGACAGATACGCAGTATTTT
>NA|13|TRBJ2-5|NA|TRBV5-1
CASSLGIKETQYF
TGCGCCAGCAGCTTGGGTATAAAAGAGACCCAGTACTTC
>NA|18|TRBJ1-5|TRBD1|TRBV7-2
CASSLRFLGTGSNQPQHF
TGTGCCAGCAGCTTAAGGTTTTTGGGGACAGGGAGCAATCAGCCCCAGCATTTT
>NA|13|TRBJ2-3|NA|TRBV6-1
CASSDGTGDTQYF
TGTGCCAGCAGTGATGGCACGGGCGATACGCAGTATTTT
>NA|13|TRBJ2-2|NA|TRBV10-3
CAIRKGNTGELFF
TGTGCCATCAGAAAGGGGAACACCGGGGAGCTGTTTTTT
>NA|15|TRBJ2-1|NA|TRBV28
CASSFPGTPYNEQFF
TGTGCCAGCAGTTTCCCCGGGACTCCTTACAATGAGCAGTTCTTC
>NA|17|TRBJ2-2|NA|TRBV28
CASSLPASLGLTGELFF
TGTGCCAGCAGTTTGCCGGCGTCACTAGGACTCACCGGGGAGCTGTTTTTT
>NA|11|TRBJ2-7|NA|TRBV10-3
CAISSTYEQYF
TGTGCCATCTCCAGCACCTACGAGCAGTACTTC
>NA|17|TRBJ1-4|TRBD1|TRBV7-9
CASSLRQGNLYHEKLFF
TGTGCCAGCAGCTTAAGACAGGGGAACCTTTACCATGAAAAACTGTTTTTT